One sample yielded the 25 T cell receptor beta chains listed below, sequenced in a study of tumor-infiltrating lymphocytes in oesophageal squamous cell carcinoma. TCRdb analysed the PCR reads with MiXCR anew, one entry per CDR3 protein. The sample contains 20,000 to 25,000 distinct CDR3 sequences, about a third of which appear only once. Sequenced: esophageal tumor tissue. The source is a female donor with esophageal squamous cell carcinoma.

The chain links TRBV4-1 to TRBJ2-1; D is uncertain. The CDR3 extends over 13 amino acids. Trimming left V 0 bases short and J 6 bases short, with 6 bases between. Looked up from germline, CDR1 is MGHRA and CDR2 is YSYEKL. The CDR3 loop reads CASSQEALNEQFF. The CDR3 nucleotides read TGCGCCAGCAGCCAAGAGGCGCTCAATGAGCAGTTCTTC.

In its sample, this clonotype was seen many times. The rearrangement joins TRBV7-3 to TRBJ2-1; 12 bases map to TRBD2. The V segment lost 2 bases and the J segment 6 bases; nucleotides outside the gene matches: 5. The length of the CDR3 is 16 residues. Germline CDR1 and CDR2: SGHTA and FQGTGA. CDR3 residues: CASSLSLAGGVNEQFF. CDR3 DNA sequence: TGTGCCAGCAGCTTATCCCTAGCGGGAGGGGTCAATGAGCAGTTCTTC.

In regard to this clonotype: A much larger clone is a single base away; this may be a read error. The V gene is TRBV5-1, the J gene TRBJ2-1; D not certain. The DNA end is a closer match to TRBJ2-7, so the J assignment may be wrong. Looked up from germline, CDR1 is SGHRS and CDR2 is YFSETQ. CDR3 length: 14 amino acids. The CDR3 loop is CASRPVGSSYKQYF. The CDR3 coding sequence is TGCGCCAGCAGACCGGTGGGGTCATCCTACAAGCAGTACTTC.

The chain's CDR3 is CASSPDRGSYGYTF. CDR3 DNA: TGCGCCAGCAGTCCCGACAGGGGAAGCTATGGCTACACCTTC. The chain carries TRBV5-1 and TRBJ1-2; 8 bases fit TRBD1. The CDR3 runs to 14 residues. Germline V gene sequence: CDR1 SGHRS, CDR2 YFSETQ. The trim removed 5 bases at V and 4 bases at J, leaving 7 bases unmatched.

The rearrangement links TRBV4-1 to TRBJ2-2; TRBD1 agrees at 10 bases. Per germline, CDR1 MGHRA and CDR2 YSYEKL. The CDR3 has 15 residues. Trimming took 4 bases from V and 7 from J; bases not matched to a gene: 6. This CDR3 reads CASSLGTGVHGELFF. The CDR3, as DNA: TGCGCCAGCAGCCTCGGGACAGGGGTTCACGGGGAGCTGTTTTTT.

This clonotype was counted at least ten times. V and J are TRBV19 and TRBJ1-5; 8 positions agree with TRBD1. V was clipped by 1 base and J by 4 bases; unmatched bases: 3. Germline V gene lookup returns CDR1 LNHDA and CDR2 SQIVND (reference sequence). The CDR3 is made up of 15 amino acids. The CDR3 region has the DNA TGTGCCAGTAGTATAGGGACAGGGTGGAATCAGCCCCAGCATTTT. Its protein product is CASSIGTGWNQPQHF.

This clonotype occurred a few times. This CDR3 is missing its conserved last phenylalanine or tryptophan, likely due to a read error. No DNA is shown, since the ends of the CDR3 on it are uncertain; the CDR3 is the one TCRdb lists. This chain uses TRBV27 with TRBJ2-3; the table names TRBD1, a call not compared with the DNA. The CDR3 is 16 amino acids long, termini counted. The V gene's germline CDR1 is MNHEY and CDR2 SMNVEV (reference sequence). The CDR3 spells CASSPQGQGNGYTFGS.

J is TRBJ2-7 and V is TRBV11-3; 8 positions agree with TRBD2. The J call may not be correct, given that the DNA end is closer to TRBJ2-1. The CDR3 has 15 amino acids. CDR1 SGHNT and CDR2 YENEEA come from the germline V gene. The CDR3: CASSLSGSPYNEQFF. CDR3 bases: TGTGCCAGCAGCTTAAGCGGGAGCCCTTACAATGAGCAGTTCTTC.

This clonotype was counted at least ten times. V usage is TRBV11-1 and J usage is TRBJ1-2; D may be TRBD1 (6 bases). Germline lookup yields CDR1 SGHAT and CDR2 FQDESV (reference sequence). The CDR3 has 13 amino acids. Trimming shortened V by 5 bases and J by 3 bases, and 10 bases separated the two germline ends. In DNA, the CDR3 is TGTGCCAGCAGCGAAGGGGGGTACTATGGCTACACCTTC. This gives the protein CASSEGGYYGYTF.

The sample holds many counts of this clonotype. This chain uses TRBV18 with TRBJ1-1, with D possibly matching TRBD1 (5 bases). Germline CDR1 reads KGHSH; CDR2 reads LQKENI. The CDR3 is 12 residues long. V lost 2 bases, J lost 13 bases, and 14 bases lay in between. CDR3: CASSPSGPEVFF. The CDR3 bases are TGTGCCAGCTCACCATCGGGGCCAGAGGTTTTCTTT.

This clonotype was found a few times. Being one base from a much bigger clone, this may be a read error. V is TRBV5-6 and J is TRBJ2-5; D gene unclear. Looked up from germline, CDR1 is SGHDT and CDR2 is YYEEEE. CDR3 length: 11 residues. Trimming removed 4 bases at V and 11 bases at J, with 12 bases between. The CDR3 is CASSQYNEQYF. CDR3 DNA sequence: TGTGCCAGCAGCCAATACAATGAGCAGTACTTC.

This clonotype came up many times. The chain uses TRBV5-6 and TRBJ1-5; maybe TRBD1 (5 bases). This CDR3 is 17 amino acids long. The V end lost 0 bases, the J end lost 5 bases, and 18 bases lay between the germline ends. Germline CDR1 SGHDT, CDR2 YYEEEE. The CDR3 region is CASSLGGGARSYQPQHF. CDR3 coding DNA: TGTGCCAGCAGCTTGGGAGGAGGGGCCAGGTCTTATCAGCCCCAGCATTTT.

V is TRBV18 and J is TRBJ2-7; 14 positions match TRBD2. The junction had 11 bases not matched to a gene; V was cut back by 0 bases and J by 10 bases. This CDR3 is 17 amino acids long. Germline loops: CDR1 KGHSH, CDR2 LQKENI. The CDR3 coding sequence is TGTGCCAGCTCACCACCAGTGGGACTAGCGGGAGAAGAGTCCCAGTACTTC. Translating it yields CASSPPVGLAGEESQYF.

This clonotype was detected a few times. The CDR3 coding sequence is TGCGCCAGCAGCTTACGGACAGGGGACACCGGGGAGCTGTTTTTT. Residues: CASSLRTGDTGELFF. This rearrangement joins TRBV5-1 to TRBJ2-2; 9 positions agree with TRBD1. J lost 3 bases, V lost 2 bases, and 2 bases had no gene match. The CDR3 length is 15 residues. Germline V gene lookup returns CDR1 SGHRS and CDR2 YFSETQ.

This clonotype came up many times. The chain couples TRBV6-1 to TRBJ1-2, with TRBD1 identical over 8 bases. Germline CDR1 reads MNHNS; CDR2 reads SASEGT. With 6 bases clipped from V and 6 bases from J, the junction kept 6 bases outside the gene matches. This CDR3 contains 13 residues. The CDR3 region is CASRDREGDGYTF. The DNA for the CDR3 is TGTGCCAGCAGGGACAGGGAAGGCGATGGCTACACCTTC.

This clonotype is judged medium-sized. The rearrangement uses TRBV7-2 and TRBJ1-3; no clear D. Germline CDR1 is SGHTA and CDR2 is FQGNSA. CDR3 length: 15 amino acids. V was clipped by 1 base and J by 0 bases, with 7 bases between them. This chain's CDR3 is CASSLVSNSGNTIYF. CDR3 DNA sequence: TGTGCCAGCAGCTTAGTTTCTAACTCTGGAAACACCATATATTTT. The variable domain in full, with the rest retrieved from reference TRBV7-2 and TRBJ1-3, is GAGVSQSPSNKVTEKGKDVELRCDPISGHTALYWYRQSLGQGLEFLIYFQGNSAPDKSGLPSDRFSAERTGGSVSTLTIQRTQQEDSAVYLCASSLVSNSGNTIYFGEGSWLTVV.

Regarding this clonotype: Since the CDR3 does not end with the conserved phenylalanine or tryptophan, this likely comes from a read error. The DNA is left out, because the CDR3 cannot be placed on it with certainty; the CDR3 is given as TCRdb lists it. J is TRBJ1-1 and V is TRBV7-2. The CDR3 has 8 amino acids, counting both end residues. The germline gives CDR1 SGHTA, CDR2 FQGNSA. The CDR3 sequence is CASSSTTP.

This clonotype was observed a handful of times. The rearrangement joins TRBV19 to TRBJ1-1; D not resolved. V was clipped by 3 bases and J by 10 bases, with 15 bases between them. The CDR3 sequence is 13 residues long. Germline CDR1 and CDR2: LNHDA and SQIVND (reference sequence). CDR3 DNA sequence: TGTGCCAGTAGTATCATTAGTCCGGCAAGAGCTTTCTTT. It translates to CASSIISPARAFF.

The CDR3 loop is CASSLAQYNEQFF. The DNA of the CDR3 is TGTGCCAGCAGCTTAGCCCAATACAATGAGCAGTTCTTC. The chain carries TRBV7-2 and TRBJ2-1; unclear D gene. Trimming left V 0 bases short and J 4 bases short, with 4 bases between. Germline lookup yields CDR1 SGHTA and CDR2 FQGNSA. The CDR3 consists of 13 residues. The full variable domain, completed using reference TRBV7-2 and TRBJ2-1, is GAGVSQSPSNKVTEKGKDVELRCDPISGHTALYWYRQSLGQGLEFLIYFQGNSAPDKSGLPSDRFSAERTGGSVSTLTIQRTQQEDSAVYLCASSLAQYNEQFFGPGTRLTVL.

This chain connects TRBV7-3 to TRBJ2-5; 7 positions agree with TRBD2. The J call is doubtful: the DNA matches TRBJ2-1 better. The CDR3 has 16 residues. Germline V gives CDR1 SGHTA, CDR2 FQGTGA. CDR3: CASSYTSAGPYNEQFF. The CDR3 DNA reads TGTGCCAGCAGCTACACTAGCGCCGGCCCCTACAATGAGCAGTTCTTC.

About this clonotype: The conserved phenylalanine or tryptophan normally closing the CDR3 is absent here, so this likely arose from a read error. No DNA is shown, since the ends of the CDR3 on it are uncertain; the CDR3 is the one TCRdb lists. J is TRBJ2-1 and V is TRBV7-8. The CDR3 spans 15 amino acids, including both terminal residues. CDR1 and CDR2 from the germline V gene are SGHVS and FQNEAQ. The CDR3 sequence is CASSLAEEYEQYFGN.

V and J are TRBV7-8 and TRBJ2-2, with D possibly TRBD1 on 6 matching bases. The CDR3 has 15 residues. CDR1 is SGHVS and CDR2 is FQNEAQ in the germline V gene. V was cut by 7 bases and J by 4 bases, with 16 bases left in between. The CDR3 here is CASTNRVLVTGELFF. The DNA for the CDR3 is TGTGCCAGCACCAACAGGGTTTTGGTCACCGGGGAGCTGTTTTTT.

CDR3 residues: CASTWTSGSETQYF. The CDR3 DNA reads TGTGCCAGCACCTGGACTAGCGGGAGTGAGACCCAGTACTTC. This chain connects TRBV6-1 to TRBJ2-7; 13 bases agree with TRBD2. TRBJ2-5 explains the end of the DNA better; the J call may be wrong. CDR1 and CDR2 (germline): MNHNS, SASEGT. The CDR3 has 14 amino acids.

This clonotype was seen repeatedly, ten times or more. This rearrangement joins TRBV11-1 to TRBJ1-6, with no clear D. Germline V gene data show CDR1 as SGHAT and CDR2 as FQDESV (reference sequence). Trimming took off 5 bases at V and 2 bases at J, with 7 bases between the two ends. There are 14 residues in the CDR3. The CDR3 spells CASSRGAYNSPLHF. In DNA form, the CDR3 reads TGTGCCAGCAGCCGCGGCGCCTATAATTCACCCCTCCACTTT.

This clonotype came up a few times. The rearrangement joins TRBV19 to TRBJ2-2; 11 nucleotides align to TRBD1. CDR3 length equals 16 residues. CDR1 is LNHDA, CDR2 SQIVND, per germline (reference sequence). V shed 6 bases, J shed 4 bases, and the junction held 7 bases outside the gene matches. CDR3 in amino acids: CASRLSGTGGTGELFF. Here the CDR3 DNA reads TGTGCCAGTAGACTTTCTGGGACAGGGGGCACCGGGGAGCTGTTTTTT.